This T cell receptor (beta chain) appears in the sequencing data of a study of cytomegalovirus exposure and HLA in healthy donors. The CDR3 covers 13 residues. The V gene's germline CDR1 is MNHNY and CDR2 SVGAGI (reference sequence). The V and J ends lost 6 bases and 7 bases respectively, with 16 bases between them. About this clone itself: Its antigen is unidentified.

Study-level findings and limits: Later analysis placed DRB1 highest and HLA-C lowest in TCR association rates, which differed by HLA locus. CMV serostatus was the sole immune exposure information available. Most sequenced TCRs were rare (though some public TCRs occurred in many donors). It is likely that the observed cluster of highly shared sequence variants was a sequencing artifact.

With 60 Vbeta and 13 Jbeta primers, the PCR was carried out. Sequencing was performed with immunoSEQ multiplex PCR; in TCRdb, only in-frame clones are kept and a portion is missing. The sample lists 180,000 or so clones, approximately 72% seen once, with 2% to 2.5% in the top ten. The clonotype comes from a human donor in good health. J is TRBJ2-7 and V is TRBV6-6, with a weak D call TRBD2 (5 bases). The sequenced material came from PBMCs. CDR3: CASSPTRETEQYF. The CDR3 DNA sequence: TGTGCCAGCAGCCCGACCCGGGAAACGGAGCAGTACTTC.